The 9 T cell receptor beta chains reported below all come from one sample, sequenced in a study of T-cell memory formation after mild COVID-19. TCRdb reanalysed the 5' RACE reads using MiXCR and keeps one entry per CDR3 protein. This table holds approximately 100,000 distinct CDR3 sequences, roughly 12% found once. The sample taken for sequencing was PBMCs or a T cell subset sorted from them (not recorded which). Every receptor here comes from an adult woman who had mild COVID-19 (a few samples of this study predate the infection). Cell type and time point are not known.

The chain combines TRBV20-1 with TRBJ1-1, with D possibly TRBD1 on 6 matching bases. V shed 0 bases and J shed 0 bases, with 14 bases lying between them. Germline loops: CDR1 DFQATT, CDR2 SNEGSKA (reference sequence). The CDR3 is 16 residues long. The chain's CDR3 is CSARDPRTAMNTEAFF. The CDR3 region has the DNA TGCAGTGCTAGAGATCCCCGGACAGCCATGAACACTGAAGCTTTCTTT.

This clonotype has just a few counts. This chain connects TRBV30 to TRBJ2-1, with D unresolved. Germline CDR1 is GTSNPN and CDR2 is SVGIG (reference sequence). V lost 0 bases and J 4 bases, leaving 7 bases between the germline ends. CDR3 length: 13 amino acids. The CDR3 protein is CAWSVHRYNEQFF. In nucleotides, the CDR3 is TGTGCCTGGAGTGTACATAGGTACAATGAGCAGTTCTTC.

This chain joins TRBV6-5 and TRBJ2-1; tentative D call: TRBD2 (6 bases). The CDR3 loop spans 12 amino acids. The V end was cut by 7 bases, the J end by 9 bases, with 13 bases between. Germline lookup yields CDR1 MNHEY and CDR2 SVGAGI. The CDR3 sequence is CASISLGGEQFF. In DNA form, the CDR3 reads TGTGCCAGCATCAGCCTCGGGGGTGAGCAGTTCTTC.

The sample holds a few counts of this clonotype. In DNA form, the CDR3 reads TGTGCCAGCAGCGTAGCGTTATACCCCTACGAGCAGTACTTC. Protein sequence: CASSVALYPYEQYF. The V gene is TRBV9, the J gene TRBJ2-7; D is ambiguous. Trimming took 0 bases from V and 2 from J, leaving 9 bases between them. Germline V gene sequence: CDR1 SGDLS, CDR2 YYNGEE. The CDR3 consists of 14 residues.

The sample holds a few counts of this clonotype. The chain has TRBV5-8 and TRBJ1-3, with a tentative D call TRBD1 (6 bases). V shed 4 bases and J shed 4 bases, with 12 bases lying between them. CDR3 length: 14 amino acids. Germline values: CDR1 SGHTS, CDR2 YDEGEE. The CDR3, as DNA: TGTGCCAGCAGCACTGACAGGCCAGGAAACACCATATATTTT. Translated, it gives CASSTDRPGNTIYF.

CDR3 residues: CASSLMEAGWASTDTQYF. The DNA for the CDR3 is TGTGCCAGCAGCTTAATGGAAGCGGGATGGGCTAGCACAGATACGCAGTATTTT. The chain joins TRBV11-2 to TRBJ2-3, with 7 bases identical to TRBD2. CDR3 length: 18 residues. Germline loops: CDR1 SGHAT, CDR2 FQNNGV. The V gene end was trimmed by 2 bases and the J gene end by 0 bases; junction bases not matched to a gene: 11.

This clonotype has more than one count but fewer than ten. The chain recombines TRBV4-2 with TRBJ2-1; TRBD2 aligns across 11 bases. The CDR3 covers 16 residues. Per germline, CDR1 LGHNA and CDR2 YNFKEQ. The V segment lost 0 bases and the J segment 12 bases; nucleotides outside the gene matches: 10. This chain's CDR3 is CASSQDLTSGRIGQFF. For the CDR3, the DNA is TGTGCCAGCAGCCAAGATTTAACTAGCGGGAGAATAGGGCAGTTCTTC.

This clonotype was observed a few times. CDR3 coding DNA: TGCGCCAGCAGCCGATCAGACCTTCCCTTGGGGCTCACTGAAGCTTTCTTT. It translates to CASSRSDLPLGLTEAFF. The rearrangement joins TRBV4-3 to TRBJ1-1; tentatively, D is TRBD1 (5 bases). CDR3 size: 17 residues. Germline assignment: CDR1 LGHNA and CDR2 YSLEER. V lost 4 bases and J lost 4, with 22 bases in between.

A few counts support this clonotype. V and J are TRBV11-2 and TRBJ2-7; no clear D gene. V was clipped by 5 bases and J by 3 bases, with 11 bases between them. Germline loops: CDR1 SGHAT, CDR2 FQNNGV. The CDR3 contains 13 residues. The CDR3 loop is CASSKRQYYEQYF. The CDR3 DNA sequence: TGTGCCAGCAGCAAAAGGCAATACTACGAGCAGTACTTC. The whole variable domain, filled in from reference TRBV11-2 and TRBJ2-7, reads EAGVAQSPRYKIIEKRQSVAFWCNPISGHATLYWYQQILGQGPKLLIQFQNNGVVDDSQLPKDRFSAERLKGVDSTLKIQPAKLEDSAVYLCASSKRQYYEQYFGPGTRLTVT.